Reported below is one T cell receptor (beta chain). The record originates from a study of T cell responses to AZD1222 COVID-19 vaccine. Between the trimmed V and J ends, which lost 5 bases and 4 bases, there was a span of 20 bases. This CDR3 is 16 amino acids long. Germline V lookup: CDR1 LGHNT, CDR2 FRNRAP. TCRdb keeps only in-frame clones here, not all; method: immunoSEQ multiplex PCR. Of 180,000 or so clones in the sample, 88% were seen once. The gene calls are TRBV12-5 and TRBJ1-1; D call uncertain. This receptor was identified in an adult who received the AZD1222 COVID-19 vaccine. The material sequenced was peripheral blood, taken 28 days after the second AZD1222 dose. The CDR3 DNA follows: TGTGCTAGTGGTCCGACCCCGTCCGTGGCGGGCACTGAAGCTTTCTTT. It encodes CASGPTPSVAGTEAFF.